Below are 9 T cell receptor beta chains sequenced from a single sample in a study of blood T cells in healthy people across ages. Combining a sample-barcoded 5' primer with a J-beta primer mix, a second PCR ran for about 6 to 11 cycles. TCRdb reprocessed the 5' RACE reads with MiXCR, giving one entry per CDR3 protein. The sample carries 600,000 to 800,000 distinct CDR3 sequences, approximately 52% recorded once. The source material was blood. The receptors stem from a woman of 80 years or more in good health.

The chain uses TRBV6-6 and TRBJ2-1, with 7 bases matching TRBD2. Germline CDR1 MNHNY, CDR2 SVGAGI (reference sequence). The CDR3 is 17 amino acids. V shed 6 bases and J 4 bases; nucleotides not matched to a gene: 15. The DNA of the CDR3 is TGTGCCAGCAGACAACTCAGGGCCAGCGGGGCTTACAATGAGCAGTTCTTC. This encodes CASRQLRASGAYNEQFF.

CDR3 DNA sequence: TGCAGTGCTACACCGGGACTAGCGGACTACAATGAGCAGTACTTC. Translation: CSATPGLADYNEQYF. The rearrangement joins TRBV20-1 to TRBJ2-5; 11 positions match TRBD2. The CDR3 is 15 amino acids. Germline assignment: CDR1 DFQATT and CDR2 SNEGSKA (reference sequence). Germline trimming cut 4 bases from V and 11 bases from J; bases unmatched to any gene: 15.

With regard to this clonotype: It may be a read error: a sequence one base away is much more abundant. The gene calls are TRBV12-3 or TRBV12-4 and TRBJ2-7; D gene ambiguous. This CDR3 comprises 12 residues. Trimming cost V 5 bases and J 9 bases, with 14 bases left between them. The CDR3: CASSPTVRRQYF. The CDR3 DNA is TGTGCCAGCAGTCCGACTGTGAGGCGGCAGTACTTC.

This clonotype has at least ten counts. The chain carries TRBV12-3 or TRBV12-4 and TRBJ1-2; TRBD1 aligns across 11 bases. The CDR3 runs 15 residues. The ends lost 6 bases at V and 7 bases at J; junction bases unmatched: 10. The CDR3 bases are TGTGCCAGCAGACCGGACAGGGGGCGAGGTATTGGCTACACCTTC. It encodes CASRPDRGRGIGYTF.

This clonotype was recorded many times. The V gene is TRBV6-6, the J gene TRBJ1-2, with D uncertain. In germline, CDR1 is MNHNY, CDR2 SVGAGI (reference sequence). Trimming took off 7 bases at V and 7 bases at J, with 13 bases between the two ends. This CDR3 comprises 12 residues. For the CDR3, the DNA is TGTGCCAGCACCCTGGCCCAGGCTGGCTACACCTTC. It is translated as CASTLAQAGYTF.

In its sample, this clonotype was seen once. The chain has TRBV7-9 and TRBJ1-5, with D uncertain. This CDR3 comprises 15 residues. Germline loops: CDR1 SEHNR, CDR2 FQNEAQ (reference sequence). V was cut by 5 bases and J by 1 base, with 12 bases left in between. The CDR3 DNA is TGTGCCAGCAGCCCCTTAGGGATCAGCAATCAGCCCCAGCATTTT. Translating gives CASSPLGISNQPQHF.

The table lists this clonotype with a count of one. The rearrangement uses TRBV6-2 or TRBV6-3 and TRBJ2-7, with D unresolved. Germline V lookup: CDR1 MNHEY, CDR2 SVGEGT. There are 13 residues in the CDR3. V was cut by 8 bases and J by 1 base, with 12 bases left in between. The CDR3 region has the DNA TGTGCCAGCCGCAGCAGCTGGTCCTACGAGCAGTACTTC. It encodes CASRSSWSYEQYF.

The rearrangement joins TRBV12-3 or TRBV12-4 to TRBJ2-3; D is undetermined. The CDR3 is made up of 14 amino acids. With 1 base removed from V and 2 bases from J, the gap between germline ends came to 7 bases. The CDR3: CASSLDTFTDTQYF. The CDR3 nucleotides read TGTGCCAGCAGTTTAGATACTTTCACAGATACGCAGTATTTT.

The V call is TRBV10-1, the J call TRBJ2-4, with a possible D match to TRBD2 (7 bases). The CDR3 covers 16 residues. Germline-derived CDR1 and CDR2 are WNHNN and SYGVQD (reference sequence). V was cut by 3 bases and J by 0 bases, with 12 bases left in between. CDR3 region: CASSEGGVLAKNIQYF. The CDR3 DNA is TGCGCCAGCAGTGAAGGGGGGGTCCTAGCCAAAAACATTCAGTACTTC.